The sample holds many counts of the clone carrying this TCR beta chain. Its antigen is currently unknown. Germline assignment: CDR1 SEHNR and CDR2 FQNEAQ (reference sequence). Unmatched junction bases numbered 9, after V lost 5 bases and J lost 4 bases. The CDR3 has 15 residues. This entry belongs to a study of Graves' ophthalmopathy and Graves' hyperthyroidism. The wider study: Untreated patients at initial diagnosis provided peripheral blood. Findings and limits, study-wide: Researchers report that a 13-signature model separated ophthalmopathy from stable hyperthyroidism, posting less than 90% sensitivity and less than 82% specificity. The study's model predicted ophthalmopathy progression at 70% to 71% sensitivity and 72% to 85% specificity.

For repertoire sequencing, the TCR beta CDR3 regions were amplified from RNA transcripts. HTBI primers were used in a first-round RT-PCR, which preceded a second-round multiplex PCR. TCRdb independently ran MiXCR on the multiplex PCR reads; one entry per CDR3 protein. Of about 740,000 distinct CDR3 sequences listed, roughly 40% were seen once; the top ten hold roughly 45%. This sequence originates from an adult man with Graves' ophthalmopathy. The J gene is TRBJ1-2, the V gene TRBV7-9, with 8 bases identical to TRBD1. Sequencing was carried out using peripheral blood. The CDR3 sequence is CASSPGTGSSYGYTF. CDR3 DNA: TGTGCCAGCAGCCCCGGGACAGGTTCCTCCTATGGCTACACCTTC.